These 20 T cell receptor beta chains were all obtained from the same sample, sequenced in a study of blood T cells in healthy people across ages. Alongside a J-beta primer mix, a sample-barcoded 5' primer served in a second PCR lasting roughly 6 to 12 cycles. Each CDR3 protein gets one entry after TCRdb re-called the 5' RACE reads with MiXCR. The sample holds 1 million or so distinct CDR3 sequences, 40% to 45% seen once. The sample comprised blood. Receptors originate from a woman aged 60-70 years in good health.

This clonotype occurred a few times. The rearrangement links TRBV3-1 to TRBJ1-2; D not certain. V was shortened by 0 bases and J by 8 bases, with 7 bases between the two germline ends. In germline, CDR1 is LGHDT, CDR2 YNNKEL (reference sequence). The CDR3 spans 12 residues. CDR3 sequence (DNA): TGTGCCAGCAGCCAAGATGTCGAGGGCTACACCTTC. Residues: CASSQDVEGYTF.

The rearrangement uses TRBV30 and TRBJ2-5, with TRBD2 as a possible D gene (6 bases). Near its end, the DNA agrees better with TRBJ2-7, so the J call may be wrong. There are 16 residues in the CDR3. Germline V gives CDR1 GTSNPN, CDR2 SVGIG (reference sequence). Here the CDR3 reads CAWSGAWAGLPYEQYF. DNA for the CDR3: TGTGCCTGGAGTGGAGCCTGGGCGGGGCTCCCCTACGAGCAGTACTTC.

The gene calls are TRBV14 and TRBJ1-2, with no clear D. V was shortened by 4 bases and J by 4 bases, with 10 bases between the two germline ends. Per the germline V gene, CDR1 is SGHDN and CDR2 is FVKESK. The CDR3 is 13 residues long. CDR3 protein: CASSPNWGYGYTF. CDR3 bases: TGTGCCAGCAGCCCGAACTGGGGCTATGGCTACACCTTC.

This clonotype occurred a few times. The rearrangement uses TRBV3-1 and TRBJ2-5; TRBD1 might be the D (7 bases). Germline-derived CDR1 and CDR2 are LGHDT and YNNKEL (reference sequence). There are 14 residues in the CDR3. Trimming took off 7 bases at V and 5 bases at J, with 17 bases between the two ends. In nucleotides, the CDR3 is TGTGCCAGCACCACCGGGGGCAGGGGGGAGACCCAGTACTTC. This codes for CASTTGGRGETQYF.

Worth noting for this clonotype: Germline is not matched at one junction end, which may reflect a read error. The chain is built from TRBV12-3 or TRBV12-4 and TRBJ2-1; 7 positions match TRBD2. This CDR3 is built from 16 residues. CDR3 residues: CASSYHVAGEYNGQFF. The CDR3 DNA is TGTGCCAGCAGTTATCATGTAGCGGGCGAGTACAATGGGCAGTTCTTC.

The genes are TRBV6-6 and TRBJ2-7; 10 nucleotides align to TRBD1. Germline loops: CDR1 MNHNY, CDR2 SVGAGI (reference sequence). V gave up 6 bases and J gave up 10 bases; unmatched junction bases: 6. The CDR3 extends over 12 amino acids. The CDR3 is CASRDRGLSQYF. DNA for the CDR3: TGTGCCAGCAGAGACAGGGGGCTTAGCCAGTACTTC.

The V and J genes are TRBV7-2 and TRBJ2-5, with 7 bases aligning to TRBD1. The CDR3 extends over 15 amino acids. J lost 5 bases, V lost 1 base, and 7 bases had no gene match. Germline-derived CDR1 and CDR2 are SGHTA and FQGNSA. CDR3 sequence reads: CASSLGGLTGETQYF. In DNA, the CDR3 is TGTGCCAGCAGCTTAGGTGGACTGACAGGGGAGACCCAGTACTTC.

This chain links TRBV11-3 with TRBJ2-2; possible D gene TRBD1, 8 bases. CDR1 is SGHNT and CDR2 is YENEEA in the germline V gene. V was cut by 5 bases and J by 15 bases, with 22 bases left in between. CDR3 length equals 14 residues. This CDR3 reads CASSRDPATGGVFF. CDR3 sequence (DNA): TGTGCCAGCAGCCGAGACCCTGCTACAGGGGGGGTGTTTTTT.

This chain links TRBV2 with TRBJ2-5; TRBD2 agrees at 9 bases. The J call may be faulty, since TRBJ2-7 better matches the DNA end. The germline V gene has CDR1 SNHLY and CDR2 FYNNEI. The CDR3 extends over 12 amino acids. CDR3 in DNA: TGTGCCAGCCCGGGAGCGGGAGGCGAGCAGTACTTC. Translation gives CASPGAGGEQYF.

This chain links TRBV5-1 with TRBJ2-3, with 13 bases identical to TRBD2. J gave up 0 bases and V 5 bases, and 6 bases lay outside the gene matches. The CDR3 has 17 amino acids. From germline, CDR1 is SGHRS and CDR2 YFSETQ. The CDR3 bases are TGCGCCAGCAGATCCGGGACTAGCGGGACTAGCACAGATACGCAGTATTTT. It yields the protein CASRSGTSGTSTDTQYF.

The V gene is TRBV29-1, the J gene TRBJ2-7, with 10 nucleotides matching TRBD2. Germline trimming cut 2 bases from V and 5 bases from J; bases unmatched to any gene: 21. Germline V gives CDR1 SQVTM, CDR2 ANQGSEA. The CDR3 spans 19 residues. CDR3 coding DNA: TGCAGCGTTGAACTGGTAGCGGGAGGCCCGGCGCATATTTATCACGAGCAGTACTTC. Translated: CSVELVAGGPAHIYHEQYF.

J is TRBJ2-1 and V is TRBV4-2, with no clear D. The length of the CDR3 is 13 residues. Germline V gene data show CDR1 as LGHNA and CDR2 as YNFKEQ. The V gene lost 3 bases and the J gene lost 5 bases, with 8 bases spanning the gap. The CDR3, as DNA: TGTGCCAGCAGCCATCGTAAGGACAATGAGCAGTTCTTC. Protein sequence: CASSHRKDNEQFF.

The chain combines TRBV20-1 with TRBJ1-2; the D is unclear. In germline, CDR1 is DFQATT, CDR2 SNEGSKA (reference sequence). The length of the CDR3 is 15 residues. V dropped 0 bases and J dropped 3 bases, with 14 bases sitting between them. Here the CDR3 reads CSARDAKGIYYGYTF. The DNA for the CDR3 is TGCAGTGCTAGAGATGCGAAGGGTATCTACTATGGCTACACCTTC.

This chain connects TRBV28 to TRBJ2-1, with 7 bases fitting TRBD1. From germline, CDR1 is MDHEN and CDR2 SYDVKM. V dropped 5 bases and J dropped 2; count of bases not matched to a gene: 3. CDR3 length: 14 residues. DNA of the CDR3: TGTGCCAGCAGTACAGGGGACCCCTACAATGAGCAGTTCTTC. Its protein is CASSTGDPYNEQFF.

The rearrangement uses TRBV7-9 and TRBJ2-3; D gene ambiguous. The CDR3 extends over 12 amino acids. Looked up from germline, CDR1 is SEHNR and CDR2 is FQNEAQ (reference sequence). V lost 5 bases and J 4 bases, leaving 7 bases between the germline ends. The CDR3, as DNA: TGTGCCAGCAGCCATCACCCAGATACGCAGTATTTT. Amino acids: CASSHHPDTQYF.

The J gene is TRBJ2-3, the V gene TRBV11-1, with a tentative D call TRBD1 (5 bases). V lost 1 base and J 0 bases, leaving 11 bases between the germline ends. The length of the CDR3 is 16 residues. Germline-derived CDR1 and CDR2 are SGHAT and FQDESV (reference sequence). For the CDR3, the DNA is TGTGCCAGCAGCTTAGTCGCAGGACAAAGCACAGATACGCAGTATTTT. This sequence encodes CASSLVAGQSTDTQYF.

This clonotype was counted many times. This sequence joins TRBV20-1 and TRBJ2-3, with D tentatively TRBD1 (7 bases). V was shortened by 5 bases and J by 2 bases, with 17 bases between the two germline ends. CDR3 length: 15 amino acids. The V gene's germline CDR1 is DFQATT and CDR2 SNEGSKA (reference sequence). The CDR3 DNA reads as TGCAGTGCTCCATTCAGGGGGGCCCCCACAGATACGCAGTATTTT. Translating gives CSAPFRGAPTDTQYF.

J is TRBJ2-7 and V is TRBV7-2; 9 bases agree with TRBD2. Trimming at V came to 6 bases and at J to 3 bases, leaving 6 bases not matched to a gene. Per germline, CDR1 SGHTA and CDR2 FQGNSA. The CDR3 spans 14 residues. The chain's CDR3 is CASSRSGRSYEQYF. CDR3 bases: TGTGCCAGCAGTAGGAGCGGGAGGAGCTACGAGCAGTACTTC. Complete variable domain (other parts from reference TRBV7-2 and TRBJ2-7): GAGVSQSPSNKVTEKGKDVELRCDPISGHTALYWYRQSLGQGLEFLIYFQGNSAPDKSGLPSDRFSAERTGGSVSTLTIQRTQQEDSAVYLCASSRSGRSYEQYFGPGTRLTVT.

The gene calls are TRBV7-6 and TRBJ2-3, with D tentatively TRBD2 (7 bases). Deletions cut 1 base from V and 3 bases from J, with 14 bases between. CDR1 and CDR2 (germline): SGHVS, FNYEAQ. CDR3 length equals 16 residues. CDR3 protein: CASSLEGGVGTDTQYF. For the CDR3, the DNA is TGTGCCAGCAGCTTAGAAGGGGGGGTAGGGACAGATACGCAGTATTTT.

The rearrangement joins TRBV9 to TRBJ2-1; 8 bases map to TRBD2. CDR1 is SGDLS and CDR2 is YYNGEE in the germline V gene. Trimming cost V 3 bases and J 6 bases; bases outside gene matches: 5. The CDR3 length is 14 residues. The CDR3 region has the DNA TGTGCCAGCAGCGCGGGGACTAGAGGCAATGAGCAGTTCTTC. Its translation is CASSAGTRGNEQFF.